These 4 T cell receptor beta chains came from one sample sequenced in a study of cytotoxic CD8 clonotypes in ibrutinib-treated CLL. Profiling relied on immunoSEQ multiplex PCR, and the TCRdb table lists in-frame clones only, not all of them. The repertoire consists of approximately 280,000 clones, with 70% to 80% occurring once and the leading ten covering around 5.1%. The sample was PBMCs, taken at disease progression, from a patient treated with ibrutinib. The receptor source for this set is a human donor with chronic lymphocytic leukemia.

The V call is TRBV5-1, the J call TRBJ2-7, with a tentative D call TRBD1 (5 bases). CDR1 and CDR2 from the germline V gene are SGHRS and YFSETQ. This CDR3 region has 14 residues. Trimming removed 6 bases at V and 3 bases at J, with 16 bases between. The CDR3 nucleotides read TGCGCCAGCATCATCGCTCCAGGGTACTACGAGCAGTACTTC. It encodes CASIIAPGYYEQYF.

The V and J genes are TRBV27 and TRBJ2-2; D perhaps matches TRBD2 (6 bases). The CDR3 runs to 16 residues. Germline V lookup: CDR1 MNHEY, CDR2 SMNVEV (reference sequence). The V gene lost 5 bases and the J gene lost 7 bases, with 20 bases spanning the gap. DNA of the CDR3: TGTGCCAGCAGTCCAATCCTCCCGGACGGGAGCGGGGAGCTGTTTTTT. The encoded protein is CASSPILPDGSGELFF.

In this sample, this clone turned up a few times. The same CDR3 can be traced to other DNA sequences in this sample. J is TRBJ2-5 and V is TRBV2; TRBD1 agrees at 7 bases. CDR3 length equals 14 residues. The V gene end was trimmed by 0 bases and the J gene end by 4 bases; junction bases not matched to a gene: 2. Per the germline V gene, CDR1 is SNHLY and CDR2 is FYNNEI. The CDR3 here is CASSEAGGAETQYF. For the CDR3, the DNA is TGTGCCAGCAGTGAAGCAGGGGGCGCAGAGACCCAGTACTTC.

CDR3 in DNA: TGCAGTGCTACAGGGGCGGATGGCTACACCTTC. It specifies CSATGADGYTF. This chain uses TRBV20-1 with TRBJ1-2; possibly TRBD1 for D (6 bases). Per the germline V gene, CDR1 is DFQATT and CDR2 is SNEGSKA (reference sequence). V lost 4 bases and J lost 6, with 9 bases in between. CDR3 length equals 11 residues.